One sample yielded the 7 T cell receptor beta chains listed below, sequenced in a study of shared T cell receptors in the human thymus. Method: immunoSEQ multiplex PCR; TCRdb's copy keeps in-frame clones and lacks some. Of more than 550,000 clones listed, approximately 89% are singletons. Separately, the same data were catalogued under a study of human thymus T cells.

Specimen: thymocytes. These receptors were taken from a boy under two years old with a congenital heart defect.

This rearrangement joins TRBV4-2 to TRBJ2-2; the match to TRBD2 covers 14 bases. The junction had 2 bases not matched to a gene; V was cut back by 0 bases and J by 2 bases. The germline V gene encodes CDR1 LGHNA and CDR2 YNFKEQ. The CDR3 is made up of 18 amino acids. The CDR3: CASSQETSGGDNTGELFF. CDR3 DNA sequence: TGTGCCAGCAGCCAAGAGACTAGCGGGGGGGATAACACCGGGGAGCTGTTTTTT.

The rearrangement uses TRBV2 and TRBJ1-4, with 8 bases fitting TRBD1. CDR1 and CDR2 (germline): SNHLY, FYNNEI. V lost 5 bases and J lost 6; bases outside the gene matches: 5. The CDR3 has 14 residues. The CDR3 sequence is CASSRTGRDEKLFF. As DNA, the CDR3 is TGTGCCAGCAGTCGGACAGGGCGGGATGAAAAACTGTTTTTT. Together with reference TRBV2 and TRBJ1-4, the CDR3 gives the full variable domain: EPEVTQTPSHQVTQMGQEVILRCVPISNHLYFYWYRQILGQKVEFLVSFYNNEISEKSEIFDDQFSVERPDGSNFTLKIRSTKLEDSAMYFCASSRTGRDEKLFFGSGTQLSVL.

The J gene is TRBJ2-2, the V gene TRBV11-2; TRBD2 is a possible D gene (5 bases). Trimming stripped 5 bases from V and 1 base from J, with 8 bases between. The CDR3 runs 14 residues. Germline CDR1 reads SGHAT; CDR2 reads FQNNGV. In DNA, the CDR3 is TGTGCCAGCAGCGGGAGCATGAACACCGGGGAGCTGTTTTTT. This translates into CASSGSMNTGELFF.

This clone was detected once. The chain has TRBV2 and TRBJ2-7; tentative D call: TRBD1 (6 bases). The CDR3 is made up of 18 amino acids. Germline V lookup: CDR1 SNHLY, CDR2 FYNNEI. The ends were cut back, 5 bases at V and 4 bases at J, with 27 bases in the middle. The CDR3 loop is CASSQVGLGHYWTYEQYF. The CDR3 DNA sequence: TGTGCCAGCAGTCAGGTGGGTTTGGGACATTATTGGACTTACGAGCAGTACTTC.

V gene TRBV30 combines with J gene TRBJ1-6; no definite D call. Germline V gene sequence: CDR1 GTSNPN, CDR2 SVGIG (reference sequence). This CDR3 region has 16 residues. Trimming removed 4 bases from V and 3 bases from J, with 16 bases in between. CDR3 loop: CAWTDERTLYNSPLHF. The CDR3 coding sequence is TGTGCCTGGACAGATGAGCGAACCCTCTATAATTCACCCCTCCACTTT.

The chain's CDR3 is CASITENTEAFF. The CDR3 nucleotides read TGTGCCAGTATAACAGAGAACACTGAAGCTTTCTTT. V and J are TRBV19 and TRBJ1-1; D unclear. The germline gives CDR1 LNHDA, CDR2 SQIVND (reference sequence). CDR3 length: 12 amino acids. The V end lost 7 bases, the J end lost 1 base, and 7 bases lay between the germline ends.

Remarks on this clone: Other nucleotide sequences from this sample produce the same CDR3. The chain couples TRBV30 to TRBJ2-5; D is perhaps TRBD1 (6 bases). Germline CDR1 is GTSNPN and CDR2 is SVGIG (reference sequence). Trimming removed 4 bases at V and 4 bases at J, with 13 bases between. The CDR3 has 13 residues. The CDR3 DNA follows: TGTGCCTGGAAGACCGGACAGCGAGAGACCCAGTACTTC. This sequence encodes CAWKTGQRETQYF. Combining the CDR3 with reference TRBV30 and TRBJ2-5 gives the whole variable domain SQTIHQWPATLVQPVGSPLSLECTVEGTSNPNLYWYRQAAGRGLQLLFYSVGIGQISSEVPQNLSASRPQDRQFILSSKKLLLSDSGFYLCAWKTGQRETQYFGPGTRLLVL.